This T cell receptor (beta chain) derives from a study of read filtering for tumor transcriptome and immune sequencing. Study-level information: Among patients, approximately 16 were male and more than 12 female, aged about 47 to 85 (mean approximately 62). Findings and limits, study-wide: The CD138-negative fraction was mixed bone marrow immune cells, not pure T cells. Approximately 80% of IR-seq clonotypes had one read, totaling approximately 3.5% of reads; RNA-seq: approximately 75% and 45%.

This library used roughly 0.4 ug RNA and molecular barcoded adaptors spanning alpha/delta and beta/gamma chains. TCRdb fed the reads into MiXCR, producing one record per CDR3 protein. The sample lists about 5,600 distinct CDR3 sequences, 23% seen once, with approximately 48% in the top ten. This clonotype is classed as medium-sized. Its specificity is not known. V was trimmed by 5 bases and J by 1 base, leaving 14 bases between them. This CDR3 has 14 residues. The germline V gene has CDR1 DFQATT and CDR2 SNEGSKA (reference sequence). The V call is TRBV20-1, the J call TRBJ1-1; D unclear. The sequenced sample was a population of CD138-negative cells sorted from bone marrow. The origin of this receptor is a donor aged 40 or older with multiple myeloma. This chain's CDR3 is CSARDQATNTEAFF. The CDR3 region has the DNA TGCAGTGCTCGTGACCAGGCCACGAACACTGAAGCTTTCTTT.